The entry that follows covers one T cell receptor (beta chain) sequence. This clonotype was observed a few times. Its antigen specificity is not known. No base qualities exist here, and no much larger clone lies one base off it. Sequencing relied on an Illumina HiSeq 2500. Quantitative 5'-RACE with molecular barcodes was used to prepare TCR beta libraries. The authors' analysis ran thus. Disease-linked TCR variants were identified with a new computational method built on a probabilistic model of VDJ rearrangement. Clones were called with MiXCR by TCRdb after fastp trimmed the public reads at Q25, and only in-frame beta chains were retained. Each CDR3 protein gets just one entry, which takes the most common genes and DNA from the rows behind it. TCRdb's processing, not the authors', yielded these V and J calls. The sample profile shows a few hundred thousand distinct CDR3 sequences; about 20% of them were found once. About 4% of the sample comes from the top ten.

The sample originates from a study of CD8 T cells in ankylosing spondylitis (dated by TCRdb to the late 2010s). At the level of the whole study: The study profiled T cell receptor beta repertoires in healthy donors and ankylosing spondylitis patients to find disease-linked TCR variants. The whole study cohort included about a hundred healthy donors and about two dozen ankylosing spondylitis patients. Peripheral blood was sampled, and synovial fluid was additionally collected from ankylosing spondylitis patients.

Broad study findings and their caveats: According to the report, matched synovial fluid samples from ankylosing spondylitis patients were significantly enriched for the disease-linked clones. The disease-linked clones had a CD8+ phenotype and were found at relatively low frequencies in peripheral blood. Some of the motif variants had been reported before in the synovial fluid and blood of reactive arthritis patients, a finding that suggests common disease-initiation mechanisms. Blood from ankylosing spondylitis patients appeared to be characterized by a TCR beta motif composed of about eight highly homologous amino acid variants.

From the cysteine through the phenylalanine, the CDR3 covers 16 amino acids. The read is trimmed to its CDR3 DNA, 48 bases read in frame from base 1. Trimming at the junction amounts to 0 bases on V and 0 bases on J, and the germline ends lie 8 bases apart. CDR1 and CDR2 are drawn from the germline V gene: KGHDR, SFDVKD. The receptor chain draws on TRBV24-1 and TRBJ2-1; the D gene remains uncertain. The TCR sequence derives from a female donor with ankylosing spondylitis or in good health (not recorded which). Sample: blood, either unsorted or a sorted T cell fraction (not recorded which). Here the CDR3 is given as CATSDLFPNSYNEQFF. The nucleotide sequence is TGTGCCACCAGTGATTTGTTTCCGAACTCCTACAATGAGCAGTTCTTC.